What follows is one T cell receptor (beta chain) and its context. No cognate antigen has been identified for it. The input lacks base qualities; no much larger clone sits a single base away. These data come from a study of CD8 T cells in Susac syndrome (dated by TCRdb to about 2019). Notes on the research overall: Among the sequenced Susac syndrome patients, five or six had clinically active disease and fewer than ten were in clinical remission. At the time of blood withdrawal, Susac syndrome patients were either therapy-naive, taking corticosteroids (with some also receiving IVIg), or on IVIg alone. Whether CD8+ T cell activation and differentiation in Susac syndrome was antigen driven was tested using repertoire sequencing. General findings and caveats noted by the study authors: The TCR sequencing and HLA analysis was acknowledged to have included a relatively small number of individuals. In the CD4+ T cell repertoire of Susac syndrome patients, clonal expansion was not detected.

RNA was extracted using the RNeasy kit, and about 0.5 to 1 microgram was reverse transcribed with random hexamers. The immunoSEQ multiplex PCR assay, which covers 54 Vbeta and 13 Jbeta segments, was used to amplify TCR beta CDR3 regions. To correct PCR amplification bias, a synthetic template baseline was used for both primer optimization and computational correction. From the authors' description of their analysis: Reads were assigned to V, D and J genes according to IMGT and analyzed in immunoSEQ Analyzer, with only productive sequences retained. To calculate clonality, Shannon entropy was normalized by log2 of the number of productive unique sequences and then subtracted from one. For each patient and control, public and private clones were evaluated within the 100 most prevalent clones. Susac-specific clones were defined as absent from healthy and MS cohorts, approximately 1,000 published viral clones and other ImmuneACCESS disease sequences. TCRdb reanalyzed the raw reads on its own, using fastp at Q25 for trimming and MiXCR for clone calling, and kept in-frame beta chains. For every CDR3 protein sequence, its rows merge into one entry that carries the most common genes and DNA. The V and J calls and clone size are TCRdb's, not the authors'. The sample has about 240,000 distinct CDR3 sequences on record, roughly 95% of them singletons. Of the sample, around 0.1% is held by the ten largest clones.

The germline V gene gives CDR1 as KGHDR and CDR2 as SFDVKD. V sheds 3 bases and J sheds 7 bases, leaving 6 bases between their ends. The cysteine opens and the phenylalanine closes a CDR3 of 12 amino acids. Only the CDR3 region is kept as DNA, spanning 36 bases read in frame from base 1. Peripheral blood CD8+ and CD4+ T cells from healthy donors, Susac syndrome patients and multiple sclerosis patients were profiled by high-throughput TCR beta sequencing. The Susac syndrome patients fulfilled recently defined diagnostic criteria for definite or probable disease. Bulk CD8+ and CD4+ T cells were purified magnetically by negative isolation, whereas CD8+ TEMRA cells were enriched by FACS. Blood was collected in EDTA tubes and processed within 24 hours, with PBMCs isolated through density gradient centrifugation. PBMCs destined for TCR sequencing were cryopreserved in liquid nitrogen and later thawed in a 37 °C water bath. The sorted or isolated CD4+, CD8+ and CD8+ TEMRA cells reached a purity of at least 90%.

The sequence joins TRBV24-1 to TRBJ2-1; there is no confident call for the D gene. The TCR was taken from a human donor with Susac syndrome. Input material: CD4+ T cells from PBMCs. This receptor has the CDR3 CATSDKANEQFF. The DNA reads TGTGCCACCAGTGATAAAGCGAATGAGCAGTTCTTC.